This T cell receptor beta chain was documented in a study of CD8 T cells in Susac syndrome. TCR beta sequencing was performed on blood CD8+ and CD4+ T cells. The TEMRA cells underwent FACS enrichment, while the CD8+ and CD4+ T cells underwent negative isolation. V lost 10 bases to trimming and J lost 6 bases; unmatched junction nucleotides: 6. CDR1 is LNHDA and CDR2 is SQIVND in the germline V gene (reference sequence). The CDR3 runs to 11 residues. Random hexamers were used to reverse transcribe 0.5 to 1 ug of RNA. By means of immunoSEQ multiplex PCR, TCR beta CDR3 spanning 54 Vbeta and 13 Jbeta underwent amplification. TCRdb fed the immunoSEQ multiplex PCR reads into MiXCR, producing one record per CDR3 protein. This sample has roughly 180,000 distinct CDR3 sequences; about 94% occur once, and the top ten carry under 0.15%.

This chain joins TRBV19 and TRBJ2-7; 7 nucleotides align to TRBD1. The sequenced sample was CD4+ T cells from PBMCs. The TCR comes from a human donor in good health. In DNA, the CDR3 is TGTGCCAAAATACAGGGGCGCGAGCAGTACTTC. Its translation: CAKIQGREQYF.